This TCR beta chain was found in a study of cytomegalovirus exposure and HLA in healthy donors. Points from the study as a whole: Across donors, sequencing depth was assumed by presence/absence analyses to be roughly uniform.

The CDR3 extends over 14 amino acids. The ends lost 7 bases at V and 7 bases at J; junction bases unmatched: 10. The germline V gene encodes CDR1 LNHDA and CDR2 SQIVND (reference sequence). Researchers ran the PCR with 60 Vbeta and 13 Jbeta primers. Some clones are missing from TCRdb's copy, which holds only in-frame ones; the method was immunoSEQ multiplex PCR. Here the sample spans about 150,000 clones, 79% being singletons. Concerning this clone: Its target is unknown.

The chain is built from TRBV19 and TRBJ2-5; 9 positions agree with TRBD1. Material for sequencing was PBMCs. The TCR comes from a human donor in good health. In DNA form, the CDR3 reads TGTGCCAGTACCACTAACCTACAGGGGGCGACCCAGTACTTC. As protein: CASTTNLQGATQYF.